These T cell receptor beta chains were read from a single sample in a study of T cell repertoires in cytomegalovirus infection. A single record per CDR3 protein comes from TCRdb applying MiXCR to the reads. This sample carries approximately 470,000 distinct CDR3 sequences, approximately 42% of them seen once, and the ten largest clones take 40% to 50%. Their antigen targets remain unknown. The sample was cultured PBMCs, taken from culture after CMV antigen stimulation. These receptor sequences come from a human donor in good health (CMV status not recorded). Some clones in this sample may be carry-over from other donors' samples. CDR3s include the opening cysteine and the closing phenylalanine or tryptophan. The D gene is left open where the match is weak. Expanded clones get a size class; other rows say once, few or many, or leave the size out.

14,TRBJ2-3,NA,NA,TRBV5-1,CASSFSISTDTQYF,TGCGCCAGCAGCTTTTCCATCTCCACAGATACGCAGTATTTT
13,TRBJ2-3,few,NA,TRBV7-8,CASKSPNGDTQYF,TGTGCCAGCAAAAGCCCCAACGGGGATACGCAGTATTTT
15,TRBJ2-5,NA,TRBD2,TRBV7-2,CASSLVRGLEETQYF,TGTGCCAGCAGCTTAGTGAGGGGACTAGAAGAGACCCAGTACTTC
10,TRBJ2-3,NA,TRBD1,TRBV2,CASRDRGKYF,TGTGCCAGCAGAGACAGGGGAAAGTATTTT
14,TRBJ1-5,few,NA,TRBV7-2,CASSQGLSNQPQHF,TGTGCCAGCAGCCAGGGACTTAGCAATCAGCCCCAGCATTTT
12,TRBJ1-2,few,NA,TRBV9,CASSGRGYGYTF,TGTGCCAGCAGCGGCAGGGGCTATGGCTACACCTTC
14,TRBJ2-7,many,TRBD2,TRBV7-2,CASSLSGRAYEQYF,TGTGCCAGCAGCCTTAGCGGGAGGGCCTACGAGCAGTACTTC
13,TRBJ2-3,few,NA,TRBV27,CASSDFDPNGLYF,TGTGCCAGCAGTGATTTTGACCCCAATGGTCTGTATTTT
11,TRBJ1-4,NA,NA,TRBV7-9,CASSPMEKLFF,TGTGCCAGCAGCCCTATGGAAAAACTGTTTTTT
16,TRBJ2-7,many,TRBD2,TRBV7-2,CASSLGWRGAPYEQYF,TGTGCCAGCAGCTTAGGGTGGCGGGGGGCACCCTACGAGCAGTACTTC
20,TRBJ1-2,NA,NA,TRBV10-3,CAISESSYRTTSLINYGYTF,TGTGCCATCAGTGAGTCGTCGTACAGGACAACTTCTCTTATTAACTATGGCTACACCTTC
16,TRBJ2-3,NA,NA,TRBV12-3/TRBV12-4,CASSLGRGLGTDTQYF,TGTGCCAGCAGTTTAGGCAGGGGCCTCGGCACAGATACGCAGTATTTT
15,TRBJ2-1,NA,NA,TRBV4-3,CASSLRLRGDNEQFF,TGCGCCAGCAGCCTAAGACTTAGGGGAGACAATGAGCAGTTCTTC
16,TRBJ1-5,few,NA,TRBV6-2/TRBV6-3,CASSSRDTLSNQPQHF,TGTGCCAGCAGTTCCCGGGACACCCTTAGCAATCAGCCCCAGCATTTT
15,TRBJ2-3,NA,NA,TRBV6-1,CASSYGQPYTDTQYF,TGTGCCAGCAGTTATGGGCAGCCTTACACAGATACGCAGTATTTT
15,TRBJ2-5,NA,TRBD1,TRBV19,CASSRATDRQETQYF,TGTGCCAGTAGTCGCGCTACGGACAGGCAAGAGACCCAGTACTTC
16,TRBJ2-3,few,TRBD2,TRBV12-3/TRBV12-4,CASSLSLAGGTDTQYF,TGTGCCAGCAGTTTAAGTCTAGCGGGGGGCACAGATACGCAGTATTTT
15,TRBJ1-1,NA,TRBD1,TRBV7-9,CASSFRQGGSTEAFF,TGTGCCAGCAGCTTCCGACAGGGTGGAAGCACTGAAGCTTTCTTT
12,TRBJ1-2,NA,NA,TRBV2,CASSADMGGYTF,TGTGCCAGCAGTGCCGATATGGGGGGCTACACCTTC
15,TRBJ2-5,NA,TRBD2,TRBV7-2,CASSSAGGRGETQYF,TGTGCCAGCAGTTCCGCGGGGGGCCGGGGAGAGACCCAGTACTTC
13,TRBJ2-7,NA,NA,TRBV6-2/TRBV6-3,CASTDRGGHEQYF,TGTGCCAGCACCGACAGGGGAGGGCACGAGCAGTACTTC
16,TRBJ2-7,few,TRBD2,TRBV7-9,CASSSSGTSGNYEQYF,TGTGCCAGCAGCTCCTCCGGGACTAGCGGGAATTACGAGCAGTACTTC
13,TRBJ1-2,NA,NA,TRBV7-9,CASSEGLNYGYTF,TGTGCCAGCAGCGAGGGACTTAACTATGGCTACACCTTC
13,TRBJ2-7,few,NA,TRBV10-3,CAISPLDSGEQYF,TGTGCCATCAGCCCCCTGGACAGTGGCGAGCAGTACTTC
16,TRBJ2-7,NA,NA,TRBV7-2,CASSLYFGTGIHEQYF,TGTGCCAGCAGCCTCTATTTCGGCACAGGAATCCACGAGCAGTACTTC
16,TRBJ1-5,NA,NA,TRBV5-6,CASRLGKGNSNQPQHF,TGTGCCAGCAGGTTGGGGAAGGGAAATAGCAATCAGCCCCAGCATTTT
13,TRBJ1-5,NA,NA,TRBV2,CASRARSSQPQHF,TGTGCCAGCAGAGCCAGATCAAGTCAGCCCCAGCATTTT